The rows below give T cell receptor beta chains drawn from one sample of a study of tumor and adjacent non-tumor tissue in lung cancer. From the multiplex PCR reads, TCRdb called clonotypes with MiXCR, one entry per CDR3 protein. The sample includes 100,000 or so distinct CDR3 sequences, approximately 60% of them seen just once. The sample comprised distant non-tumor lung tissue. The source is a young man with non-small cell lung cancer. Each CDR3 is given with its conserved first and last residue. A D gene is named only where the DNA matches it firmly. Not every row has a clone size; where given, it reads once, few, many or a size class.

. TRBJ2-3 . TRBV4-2 CASSEKVAVNTQYF TGTGCTAGCAGTGAGAAGGTGGCGGTTAATACGCAGTATTTT
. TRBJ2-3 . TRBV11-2 CASRPPYPLTDTQYF TGTGCCAGCAGGCCACCTTACCCCCTCACGGATACGCAGTATTTT
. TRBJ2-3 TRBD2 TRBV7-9 CVSSLALAGGQTQYF TGTGTCAGCAGCTTAGCGCTGGCGGGGGGGCAAACGCAGTATTTT
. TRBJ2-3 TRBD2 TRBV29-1 CSGGGLHTDMQYF TGCAGCGGGGGGGGTTTACACACAGATATGCAGTATTTT
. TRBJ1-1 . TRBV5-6 CASSLFIASKAFF TGTGCCAGCAGCTTGTTTATAGCCAGTAAAGCTTTCTTT
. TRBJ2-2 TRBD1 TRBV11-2 CASSGRDRVATGELLF TGTGCCAGCAGTGGACGGGACAGGGTGGCCACCGGGGAGCTGTTGTTT
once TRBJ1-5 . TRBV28 CAIIFSRGRNQPQHF TGCGCCATCATTTTTTCCAGGGGCCGAAATCAGCCCCAGCATTTT
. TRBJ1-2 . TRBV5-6 CTSTKDRLTCYTF TGTACCAGCACCAAAGACAGGCTTACTTGCTACACCTTC
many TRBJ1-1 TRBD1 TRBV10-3 CAISEPWTGNTEAFF TGTGCCATCAGTGAGCCCTGGACAGGGAACACTGAAGCTTTCTTT
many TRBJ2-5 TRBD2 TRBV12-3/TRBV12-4 CASSDTGGAQYF TGTGCCAGCAGCGACACCGGGGGGGCCCAGTACTTC
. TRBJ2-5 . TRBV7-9 CASSLSTETQYF TGTGCCAGCAGCTTAAGTACAGAGACCCAGTACTTC
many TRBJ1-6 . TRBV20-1 CSALATSSYNSPLHF TGCAGTGCTCTCGCCACGAGCTCCTATAATTCACCCCTCCACTTT
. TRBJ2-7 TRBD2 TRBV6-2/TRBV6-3 CASGYYERGYEQYF TGTGCCAGCGGTTACTACGAGCGGGGCTACGAGCAGTACTTC
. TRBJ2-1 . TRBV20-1 CSARGHAGEASDEQFF TGCAGTGCTAGAGGCCACGCGGGCGAAGCCTCCGATGAGCAGTTCTTC
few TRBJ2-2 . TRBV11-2 CASSLDGLAGNTGELFF TGTGCCAGCAGCTTAGATGGCCTAGCTGGAAACACCGGGGAGCTGTTTTTT
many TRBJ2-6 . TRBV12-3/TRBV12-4 CASRSGVTGANVLTF TGTGCCAGCAGATCAGGGGTGACGGGGGCCAACGTCCTGACTTTC
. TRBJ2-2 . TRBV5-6 CASSLWQRNTRELFF TGTGCAAGCAGCTTGTGGCAGCGGAACACCCGGGAGCTGTTCTTT
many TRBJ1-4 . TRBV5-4 CASSPTETNEKLFF TGTGCCAGCAGCCCCACAGAAACTAATGAAAAACTGTTTTTT
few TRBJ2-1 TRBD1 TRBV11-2 CASSLGQGGYNEQFF TGTGCCAGCAGCTTAGGACAGGGCGGTTACAATGAGCAGTTCTTC
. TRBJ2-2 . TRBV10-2 CANLRTRGNTGELFF TGCGCCAACCTAAGGACAAGAGGTAACACCGGGGAGCTGTTTTTT
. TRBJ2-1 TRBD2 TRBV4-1 CTSSQVLWTSGRAHEQFF TGCACCAGCAGCCAAGTCCTCTGGACTAGCGGGAGGGCCCATGAGCAGTTCTTC
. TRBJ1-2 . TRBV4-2 CAGSPNSGGTDYGYTF TGTGCCGGCAGCCCTAACTCTGGGGGGACCGACTATGGCTACACATTC
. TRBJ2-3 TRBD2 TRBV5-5 CASSLELAGGRDTEYF TGTGCCAGTAGCTTGGAGCTAGCGGGGGGGCGAGATACGGAGTATTTT
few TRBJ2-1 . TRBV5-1 CAISSRGKGYNEQFF TGCGCCATCAGCTCCAGGGGCAAAGGTTACAATGAGCAGTTCTTT
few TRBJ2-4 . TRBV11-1 CVSTHSGRVTKNIRYF TGTGTCAGCACCCACTCAGGCAGGGTGACCAAAAACATTCGGTACTTC
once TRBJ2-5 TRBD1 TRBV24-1 CATSDLMRGQEIQYF TGTGCCACCAGTGATTTGATGAGGGGGCAAGAGATCCAGTACTTC
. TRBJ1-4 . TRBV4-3 CASNATSGWSEKLFF TGCGCCAGCAACGCTACATCCGGGTGGAGCGAAAAACTGTTTTTT
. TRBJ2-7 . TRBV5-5 CARSLVGGYEQNF TGTGCCCGCAGCTTGGTGGGGGGCTACGAGCAGAACTTC
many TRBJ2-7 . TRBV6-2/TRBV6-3 CASSYSTRNLYEQYF TGTGCCAGCAGTTACTCGACCAGGAACCTTTACGAGCAGTACTTC
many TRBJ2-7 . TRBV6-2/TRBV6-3 CASSYGGRSQTYEQYF TGTGCCAGCAGTTACGGGGGTCGGAGCCAGACCTACGAGCAGTACTTC
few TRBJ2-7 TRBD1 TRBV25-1 CASSDSGTGRSEQYF TGTGCCAGCAGTGATTCCGGGACAGGTAGGTCCGAGCAGTACTTC
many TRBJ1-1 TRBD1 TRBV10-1 CASSQLSRQGGTEAFF TGCGCCAGCAGCCAACTGAGCAGACAGGGTGGAACTGAAGCTTTCTTT
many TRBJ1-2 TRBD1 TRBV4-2 CASSQVTGGVYGYTF TGTGCCAGCAGCCAAGTGACAGGGGGGGTCTATGGCTACACCTTC
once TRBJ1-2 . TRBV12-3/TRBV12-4 CVSSPLDGYYGYTF TGTGTCAGCAGTCCACTAGACGGGTACTATGGCTACACCTTC
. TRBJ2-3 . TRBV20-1 CSAPSTLRTGTDMQYF TGCAGTGCCCCAAGCACCTTACGGACGGGCACTGATATGCAGTATTTT
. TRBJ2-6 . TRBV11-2 CARRSVSGANVLTF TGTGCCAGGAGGAGTGTGTCTGGGGCCAACGTCCTGACTTTC
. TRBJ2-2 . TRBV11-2 CTCSLVVAGELFF TGTACCTGCAGCTTAGTCGTGGCCGGGGAGCTGTTTTTT
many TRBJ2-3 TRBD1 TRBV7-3 CASSFGTGGDTQYF TGTGCCAGCAGCTTCGGGACAGGGGGAGATACGCAGTATTTT
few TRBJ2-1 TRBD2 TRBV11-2 CASSRTSGYNEQFF TGTGCCAGCAGCCGAACTAGCGGCTACAATGAGCAGTTCTTC
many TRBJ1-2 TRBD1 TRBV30 CAWSGDSNYGYTF TGTGCCTGGAGTGGGGACAGTAACTATGGCTACACCTTC
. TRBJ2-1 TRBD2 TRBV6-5 CASSISGGEEFF TGTGCCAGCAGTATTAGCGGGGGGGAGGAGTTCTTC
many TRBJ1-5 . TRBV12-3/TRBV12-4 CASSGGNNQPQHF TGTGCCAGCTCCGGGGGCAACAATCAGCCCCAGCATTTT
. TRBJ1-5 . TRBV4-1 CASSHDFVGRNQPQHF TGCGCCAGCAGCCATGATTTTGTGGGGCGCAATCAGCCCCAGCATTTT
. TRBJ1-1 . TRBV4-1 CASSQESGTLNSEAFF TGCGCCAGCAGCCAAGAGTCCGGGACATTGAACAGTGAAGCTTTCTTT
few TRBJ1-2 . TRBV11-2 CASRPRGTNYGYTF TGTGCCAGCCGCCCTCGAGGAACTAATTATGGTTACACCTTC